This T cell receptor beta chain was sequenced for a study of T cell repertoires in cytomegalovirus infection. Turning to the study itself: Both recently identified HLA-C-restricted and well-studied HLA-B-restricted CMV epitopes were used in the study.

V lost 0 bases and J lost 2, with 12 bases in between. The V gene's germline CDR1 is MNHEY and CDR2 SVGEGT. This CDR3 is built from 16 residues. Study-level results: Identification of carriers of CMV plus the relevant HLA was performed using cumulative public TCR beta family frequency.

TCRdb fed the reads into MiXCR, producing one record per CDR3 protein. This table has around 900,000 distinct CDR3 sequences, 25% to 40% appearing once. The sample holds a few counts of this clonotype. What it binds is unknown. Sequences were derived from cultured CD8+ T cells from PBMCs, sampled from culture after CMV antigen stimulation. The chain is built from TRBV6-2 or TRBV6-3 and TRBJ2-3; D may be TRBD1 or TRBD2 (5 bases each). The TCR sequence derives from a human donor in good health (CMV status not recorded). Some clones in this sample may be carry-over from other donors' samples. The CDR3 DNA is TGTGCCAGCAGTTACTCCTTTGGGGGACCCACAGATACGCAGTATTTT. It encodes CASSYSFGGPTDTQYF.